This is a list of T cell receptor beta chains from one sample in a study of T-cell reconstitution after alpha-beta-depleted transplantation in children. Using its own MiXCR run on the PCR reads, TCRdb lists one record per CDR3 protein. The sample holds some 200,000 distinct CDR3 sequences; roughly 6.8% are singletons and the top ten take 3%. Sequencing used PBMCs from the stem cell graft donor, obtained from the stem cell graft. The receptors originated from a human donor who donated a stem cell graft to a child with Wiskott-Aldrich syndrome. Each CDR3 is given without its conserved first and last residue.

AWSVGTIPLNEQY,TRBV30
ASSLVGSGRASVTYEQY,TRBV7-8
SAQKTGGGNTIY,TRBV20-1
ASRGTGGSLGNEQF,TRBV7-2
ASRPGGGESFDQPQH,TRBV5-1
ASSLGARDTEAF,TRBV7-8
ASSSAPGTGVYEQY,TRBV5-1
ASSRAGANYNEQF,TRBV19
ASSLSATNEKLF,TRBV18
ASSLFQGTYEQY,TRBV5-6
ASSPPRGEDSTEAF,TRBV11-2
ASSLPQAARGDIQY,TRBV7-2
SVDPSGVNRGYT,TRBV29-1
ASSLYFGTGHEGSNQPQH,TRBV5-4
ASSLDLMNTEAF,TRBV7-2
SARGPYGYT,TRBV20-1
ASSVGTQTEAF,TRBV9
SVAGGDEKLF,TRBV29-1
SARGLAGGGDTQY,TRBV20-1
ASSESGGQNEQY,TRBV28
ASSLEQGRTGELF,TRBV5-6
ASSPFSRGRYNEQF,TRBV4-1
CARVNPGGPYNEQF,TRBV20-1
CASPGQGRNTEAF,TRBV20-1
ASSQGPRIYNEQF,TRBV4-1
ASRGLAGGPYNEQF,TRBV5-1
ASSPSGRRPSGANVLT,TRBV27
ASSRGNTGELF,TRBV12-3/TRBV12-4
SAPGLAGANEQF,TRBV20-1
ASSLVGVGREKLF,TRBV5-1
ASSTQGGGQPQH,TRBV19
ASTLTGTGFNEQF,TRBV3-1
ASSLEGQGEAF,TRBV11-3
ASSQDRLGLETQY,TRBV4-3
ASSLNGGEGEAF,TRBV5-1
AWSGLQVQETQY,TRBV30
ASSSGTASQETQY,TRBV7-2
ASSNVQGASNQPQH,TRBV7-9
ASSLEVGAWTEAF,TRBV5-5
ASSLEPSVSYNEQF,TRBV11-2
SASRGDTEAF,TRBV20-1
SARLRTRDSYEQY,TRBV20-1
ASSSRAYEQY,TRBV5-6
ASSNTGVGEKLF,TRBV12-3/TRBV12-4
RVDGQKRGYT,TRBV20-1